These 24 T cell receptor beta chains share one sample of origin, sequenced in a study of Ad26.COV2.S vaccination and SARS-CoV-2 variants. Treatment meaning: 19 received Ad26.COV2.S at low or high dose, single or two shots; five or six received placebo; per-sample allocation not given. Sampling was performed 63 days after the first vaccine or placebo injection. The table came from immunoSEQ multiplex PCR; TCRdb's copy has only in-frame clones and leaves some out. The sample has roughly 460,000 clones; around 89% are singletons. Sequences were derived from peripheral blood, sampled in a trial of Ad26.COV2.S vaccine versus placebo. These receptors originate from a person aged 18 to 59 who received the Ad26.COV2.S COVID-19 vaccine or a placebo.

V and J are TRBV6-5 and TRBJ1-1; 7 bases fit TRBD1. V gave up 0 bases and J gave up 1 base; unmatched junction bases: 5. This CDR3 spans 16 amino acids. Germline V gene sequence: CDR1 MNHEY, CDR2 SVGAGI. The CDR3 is CASSYSKGQPNTEAFF. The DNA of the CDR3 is TGTGCCAGCAGTTACTCGAAGGGACAGCCGAACACTGAAGCTTTCTTT.

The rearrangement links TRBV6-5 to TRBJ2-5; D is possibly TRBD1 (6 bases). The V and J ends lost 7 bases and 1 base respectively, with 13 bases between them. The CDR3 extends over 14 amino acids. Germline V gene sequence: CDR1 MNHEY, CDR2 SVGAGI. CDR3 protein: CASTEGGGQETQYF. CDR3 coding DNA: TGTGCCAGCACCGAAGGGGGTGGCCAAGAGACCCAGTACTTC.

The CDR3 reads CASSSFDIYNSPLHF. In nucleotides, the CDR3 is TGTGCCAGCAGTTCCTTCGACATCTATAATTCACCCCTCCACTTT. The gene calls are TRBV27 and TRBJ1-6, with D hard to call. CDR1 is MNHEY, CDR2 SMNVEV, per germline (reference sequence). This CDR3 has 15 amino acids. V was pared by 4 bases and J by 3 bases, with 10 bases between.

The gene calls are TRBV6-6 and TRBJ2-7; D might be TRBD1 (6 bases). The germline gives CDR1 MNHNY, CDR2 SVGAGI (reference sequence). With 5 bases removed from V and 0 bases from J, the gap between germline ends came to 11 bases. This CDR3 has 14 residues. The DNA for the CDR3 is TGTGCCAGCAGTCCCAGGACAGACTCCTACGAGCAGTACTTC. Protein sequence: CASSPRTDSYEQYF.

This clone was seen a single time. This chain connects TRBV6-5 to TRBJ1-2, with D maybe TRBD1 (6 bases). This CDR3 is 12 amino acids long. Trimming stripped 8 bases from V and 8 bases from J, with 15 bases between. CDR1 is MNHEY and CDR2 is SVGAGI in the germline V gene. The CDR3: CASGRGVRGYTF. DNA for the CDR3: TGTGCCAGCGGGAGGGGGGTCAGAGGCTACACCTTC.

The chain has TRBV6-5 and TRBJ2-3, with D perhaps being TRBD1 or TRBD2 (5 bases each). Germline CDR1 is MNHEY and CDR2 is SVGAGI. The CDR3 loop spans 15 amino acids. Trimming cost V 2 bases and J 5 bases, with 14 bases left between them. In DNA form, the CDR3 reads TGTGCCAGCAGTTACCGGCAGGGCACTAGAGATACGCAGTATTTT. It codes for CASSYRQGTRDTQYF.

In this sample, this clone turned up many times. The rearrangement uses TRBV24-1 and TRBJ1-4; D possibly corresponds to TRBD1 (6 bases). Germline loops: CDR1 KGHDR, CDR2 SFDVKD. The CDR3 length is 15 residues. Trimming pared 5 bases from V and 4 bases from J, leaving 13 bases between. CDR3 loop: CATSAGGENNEKLFF. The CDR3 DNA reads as TGTGCCACCAGTGCTGGGGGCGAGAATAATGAAAAACTGTTTTTT.

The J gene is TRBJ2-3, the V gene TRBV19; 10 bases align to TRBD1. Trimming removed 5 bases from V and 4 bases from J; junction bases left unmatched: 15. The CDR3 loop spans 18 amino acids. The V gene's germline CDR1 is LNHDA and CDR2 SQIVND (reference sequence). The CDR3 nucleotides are TGTGCCAGTAGTCTCAGAGTTCGGACAGGGGGGATCGCAGATACGCAGTATTTT. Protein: CASSLRVRTGGIADTQYF.

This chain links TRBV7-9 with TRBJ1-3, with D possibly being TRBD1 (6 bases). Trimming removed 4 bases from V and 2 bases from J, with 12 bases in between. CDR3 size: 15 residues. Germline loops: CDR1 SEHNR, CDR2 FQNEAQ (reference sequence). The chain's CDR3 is CASSYFGGTGNTIYF. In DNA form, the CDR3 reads TGTGCCAGCAGCTACTTCGGGGGCACTGGAAACACCATATATTTT.

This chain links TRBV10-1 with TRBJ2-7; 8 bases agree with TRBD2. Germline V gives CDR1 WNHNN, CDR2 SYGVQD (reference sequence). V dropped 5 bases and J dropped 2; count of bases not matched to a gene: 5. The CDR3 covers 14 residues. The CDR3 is CASSSSGSAYEQYF. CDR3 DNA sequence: TGCGCCAGCAGTTCCAGCGGGAGCGCCTACGAGCAGTACTTC.

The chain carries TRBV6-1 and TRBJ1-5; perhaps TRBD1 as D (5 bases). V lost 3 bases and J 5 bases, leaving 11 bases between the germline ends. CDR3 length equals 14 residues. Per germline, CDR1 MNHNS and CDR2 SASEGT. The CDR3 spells CASSDPQTDQPQHF. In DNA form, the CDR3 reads TGTGCCAGCAGTGATCCCCAGACAGATCAGCCCCAGCATTTT.

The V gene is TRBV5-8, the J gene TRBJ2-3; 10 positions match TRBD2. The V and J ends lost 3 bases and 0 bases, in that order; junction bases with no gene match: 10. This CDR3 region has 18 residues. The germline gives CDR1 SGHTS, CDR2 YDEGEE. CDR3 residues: CASSYGTSVKGSTDTQYF. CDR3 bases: TGTGCCAGCAGCTACGGGACTAGCGTTAAAGGTAGCACAGATACGCAGTATTTT.

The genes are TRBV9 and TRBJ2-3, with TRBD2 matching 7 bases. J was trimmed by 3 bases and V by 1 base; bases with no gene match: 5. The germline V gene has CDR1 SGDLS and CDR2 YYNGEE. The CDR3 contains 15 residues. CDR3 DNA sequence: TGTGCCAGCAGCGTAAACCTAGCGGCAACAGATACGCAGTATTTT. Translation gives CASSVNLAATDTQYF.

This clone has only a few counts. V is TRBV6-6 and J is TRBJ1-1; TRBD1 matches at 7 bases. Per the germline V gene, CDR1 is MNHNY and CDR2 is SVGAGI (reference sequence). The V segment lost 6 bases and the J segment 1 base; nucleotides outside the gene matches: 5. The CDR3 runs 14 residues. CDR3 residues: CASSRQGKNTEAFF. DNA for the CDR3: TGTGCCAGCAGCCGACAGGGTAAGAACACTGAAGCTTTCTTT.

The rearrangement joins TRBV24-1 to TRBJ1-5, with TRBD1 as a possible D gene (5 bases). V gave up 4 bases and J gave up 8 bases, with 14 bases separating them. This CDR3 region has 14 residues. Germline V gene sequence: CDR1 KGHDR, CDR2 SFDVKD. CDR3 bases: TGTGCCACCAGTGAACCCGGTGGGGCTAAGCCCCAGCATTTT. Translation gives CATSEPGGAKPQHF.

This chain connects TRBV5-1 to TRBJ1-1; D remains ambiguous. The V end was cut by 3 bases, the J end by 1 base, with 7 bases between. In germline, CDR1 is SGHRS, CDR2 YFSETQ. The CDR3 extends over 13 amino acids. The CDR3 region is CASSSLRNTEAFF. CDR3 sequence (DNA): TGCGCCAGCAGCTCTCTGCGGAACACTGAAGCTTTCTTT. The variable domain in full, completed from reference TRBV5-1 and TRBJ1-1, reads KAGVTQTPRYLIKTRGQQVTLSCSPISGHRSVSWYQQTPGQGLQFLFEYFSETQRNKGNFPGRFSGRQFSNSRSEMNVSTLELGDSALYLCASSSLRNTEAFFGQGTRLTVV.

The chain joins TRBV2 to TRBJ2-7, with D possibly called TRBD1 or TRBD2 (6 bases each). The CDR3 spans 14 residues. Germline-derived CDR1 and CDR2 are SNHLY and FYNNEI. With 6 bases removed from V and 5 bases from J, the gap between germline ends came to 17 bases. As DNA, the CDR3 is TGTGCCAGCAGAATTAACAGGGAGGTCAACGAGCAGTACTTC. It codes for CASRINREVNEQYF.

The CDR3 sequence: CASSLNAGAELREYF. Here the CDR3 DNA reads TGTGCCAGCAGCTTAAACGCGGGGGCCGAACTAAGGGAGTACTTC. V and J are TRBV7-2 and TRBJ2-7; perhaps TRBD2 as D (7 bases). V lost 2 bases, J lost 11 bases, and 22 bases lay in between. The CDR3 is 15 amino acids. Germline values: CDR1 SGHTA, CDR2 FQGNSA.

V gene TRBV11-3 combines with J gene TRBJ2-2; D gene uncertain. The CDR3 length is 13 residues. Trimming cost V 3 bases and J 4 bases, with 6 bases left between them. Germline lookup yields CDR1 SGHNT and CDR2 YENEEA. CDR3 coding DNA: TGTGCCAGCAGCTTTACTTTCACCGGGGAGCTGTTTTTT. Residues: CASSFTFTGELFF.

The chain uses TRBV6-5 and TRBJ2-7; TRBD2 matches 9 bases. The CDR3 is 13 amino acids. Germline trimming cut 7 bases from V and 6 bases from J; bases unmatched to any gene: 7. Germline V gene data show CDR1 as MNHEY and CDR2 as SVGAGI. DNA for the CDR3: TGTGCCAGCAATCGCGGGAGGGCCGTCGAGCAGTACTTC. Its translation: CASNRGRAVEQYF.

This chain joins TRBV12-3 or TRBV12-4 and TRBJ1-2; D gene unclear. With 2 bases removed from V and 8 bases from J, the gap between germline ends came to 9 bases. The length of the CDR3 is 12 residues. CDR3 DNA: TGTGCCAGCAGTTTACCTCCCGCGGGCTACACCTTC. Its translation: CASSLPPAGYTF.

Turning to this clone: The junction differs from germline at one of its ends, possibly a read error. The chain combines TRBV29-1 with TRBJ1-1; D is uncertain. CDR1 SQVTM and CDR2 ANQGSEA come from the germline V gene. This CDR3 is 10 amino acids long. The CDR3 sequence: CSVEKGVVNF. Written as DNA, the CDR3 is TGCAGCGTTGAAAAGGGCGTGGTCAACTTT.

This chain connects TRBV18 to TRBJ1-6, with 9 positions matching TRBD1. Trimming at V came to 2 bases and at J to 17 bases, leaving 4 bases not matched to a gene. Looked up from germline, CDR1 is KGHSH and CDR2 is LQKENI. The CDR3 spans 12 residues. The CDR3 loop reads CASSPDDRGVHF. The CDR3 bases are TGTGCCAGCTCACCAGACGACAGGGGGGTCCACTTT.

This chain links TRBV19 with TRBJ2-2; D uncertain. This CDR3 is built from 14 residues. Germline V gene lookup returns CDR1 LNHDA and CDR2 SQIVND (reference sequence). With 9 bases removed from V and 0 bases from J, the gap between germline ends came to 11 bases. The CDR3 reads CASGRSANTGELFF. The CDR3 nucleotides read TGTGCCAGCGGACGGAGCGCGAACACCGGGGAGCTGTTTTTT.